These 11 T cell receptor beta chains were all obtained from the same sample, sequenced in a study of blood T cell repertoires in COVID-19. Sequencing was performed with immunoSEQ multiplex PCR; in TCRdb, only in-frame clones are kept and a portion is missing. The sample yields approximately 300,000 clones, around 90% seen once. Sequencing used peripheral blood. All receptors derive from a woman aged 50 to 60 with COVID-19, enrolled during active disease.

V gene TRBV24-1 combines with J gene TRBJ2-2, with 9 bases aligning to TRBD1. Germline values: CDR1 KGHDR, CDR2 SFDVKD. Trimming took 5 bases from V and 5 from J; bases not matched to a gene: 5. The CDR3 length is 15 residues. CDR3 in amino acids: CATSVSGTGTGELFF. In DNA, the CDR3 is TGTGCCACCAGTGTGTCCGGGACAGGGACCGGGGAGCTGTTTTTT.

V gene TRBV4-3 combines with J gene TRBJ2-5; weak D call: TRBD2 (7 bases). Germline CDR1 is LGHNA and CDR2 is YSLEER. Trimming took 0 bases from V and 6 from J, leaving 17 bases between them. The CDR3 runs to 16 residues. CDR3 amino acids: CASSQDSVGGRKTQYF. The CDR3 nucleotides are TGCGCCAGCAGCCAAGATAGCGTGGGGGGGCGGAAGACCCAGTACTTC.

V gene TRBV7-6 combines with J gene TRBJ1-6; the match to TRBD1 covers 10 bases. Germline V lookup: CDR1 SGHVS, CDR2 FNYEAQ. After removal of 5 bases from V and 10 bases from J, the junction contained 8 bases not matched to a gene. The CDR3 contains 15 residues. DNA of the CDR3: TGTGCCAGCAGCCCGGGACAGGGGATGGGATCACCCCTCCACTTT. It is translated as CASSPGQGMGSPLHF.

The chain has TRBV11-3 and TRBJ2-5; 16 nucleotides match TRBD2. Losses at the gene ends were 5 bases for V and 5 bases for J; bases not matched to a gene: 8. The germline V gene has CDR1 SGHNT and CDR2 YENEEA. The CDR3 spans 17 residues. This CDR3 reads CASSRGLAGGLRETQYF. The CDR3 DNA reads TGTGCCAGCAGCCGGGGACTAGCGGGAGGGCTCAGGGAGACCCAGTACTTC.

A single count supports this clone. The chain has TRBV11-3 and TRBJ2-7, with D perhaps TRBD1 (6 bases). Germline CDR1 SGHNT, CDR2 YENEEA. The CDR3 has 17 residues. Trimming shortened V by 1 base and J by 1 base, and 17 bases separated the two germline ends. CDR3 coding DNA: TGTGCCAGCAGCTTAGCCGGCCCGGGACAAGGGTCCTACGAGCAGTACTTC. It is translated as CASSLAGPGQGSYEQYF.

The chain links TRBV30 to TRBJ2-7, with a possible D match to TRBD2 (5 bases). The length of the CDR3 is 14 residues. CDR1 is GTSNPN and CDR2 is SVGIG in the germline V gene (reference sequence). Trimming left V 4 bases short and J 1 base short, with 14 bases between. In DNA form, the CDR3 reads TGTGCCTGGAACGGGGAGCTGTATTCCTACGAGCAGTACTTC. Encoded protein: CAWNGELYSYEQYF.

The chain employs TRBV30 and TRBJ2-7, with D possibly being TRBD1 (6 bases). The V gene lost 3 bases and the J gene lost 0 bases, with 6 bases spanning the gap. The CDR3 has 12 amino acids. The germline gives CDR1 GTSNPN, CDR2 SVGIG (reference sequence). The CDR3 region is CAWRTGSYEQYF. The CDR3 region has the DNA TGTGCCTGGAGGACAGGCTCCTACGAGCAGTACTTC.

The chain uses TRBV30 and TRBJ2-1; D remains ambiguous. The CDR3 totals 13 residues. The germline V and J ends were trimmed by 0 bases and 9 bases, with 12 bases remaining between them. Germline-derived CDR1 and CDR2 are GTSNPN and SVGIG (reference sequence). In DNA form, the CDR3 reads TGTGCCTGGAGTGTAGAGACCCCTAGTGAGCAGTTCTTC. Amino acids: CAWSVETPSEQFF. Using reference TRBV30 and TRBJ2-1 for the parts outside the CDR3, the full variable domain is SQTIHQWPATLVQPVGSPLSLECTVEGTSNPNLYWYRQAAGRGLQLLFYSVGIGQISSEVPQNLSASRPQDRQFILSSKKLLLSDSGFYLCAWSVETPSEQFFGPGTRLTVL.

The rearrangement joins TRBV19 to TRBJ1-4; 7 bases are shared with TRBD1. Germline loops: CDR1 LNHDA, CDR2 SQIVND (reference sequence). With V trimmed by 4 bases and J by 2 bases, 4 bases remained unmatched. The CDR3 is 15 residues long. In nucleotides, the CDR3 is TGTGCCAGTAGTAGCGGACAGGTTACTAATGAAAAACTGTTTTTT. Translating it yields CASSSGQVTNEKLFF.

V is TRBV3-1 (or the pseudogene TRBV3-2) and J is TRBJ2-3; D gene unclear. This CDR3 has 13 amino acids. The V gene lost 2 bases and the J gene lost 8 bases, with 11 bases spanning the gap. Germline-derived CDR1 and CDR2 are LGHDT and YNNKEL (reference sequence). CDR3 sequence (DNA): TGTGCCAGCAGCCAATACCGACGCGGTACGCAGTATTTT. As protein: CASSQYRRGTQYF.

The rearrangement joins TRBV27 to TRBJ2-1; D call uncertain. Germline lookup yields CDR1 MNHEY and CDR2 SMNVEV (reference sequence). The CDR3 sequence is 13 residues long. Trimming took 3 bases from V and 9 from J, leaving 12 bases between them. The CDR3 here is CASSFAPASEQFF. CDR3 nucleotides: TGTGCCAGCAGTTTCGCCCCTGCGAGTGAGCAGTTCTTC.